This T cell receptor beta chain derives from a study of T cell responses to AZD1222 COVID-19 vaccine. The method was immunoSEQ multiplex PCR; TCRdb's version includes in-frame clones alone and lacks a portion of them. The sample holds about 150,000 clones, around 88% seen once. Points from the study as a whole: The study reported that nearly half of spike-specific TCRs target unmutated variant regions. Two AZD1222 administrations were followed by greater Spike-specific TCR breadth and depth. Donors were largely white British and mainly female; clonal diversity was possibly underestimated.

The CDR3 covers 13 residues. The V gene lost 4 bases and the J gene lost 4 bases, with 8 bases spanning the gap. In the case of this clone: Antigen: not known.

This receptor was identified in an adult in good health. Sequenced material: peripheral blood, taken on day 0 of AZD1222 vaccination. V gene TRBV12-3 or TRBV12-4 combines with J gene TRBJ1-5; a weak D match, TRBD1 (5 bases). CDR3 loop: CASSWGGNQPQHF. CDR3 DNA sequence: TGTGCCAGCAGTTGGGGGGGAAATCAGCCCCAGCATTTT.